The 7 T cell receptor beta chains presented below share a single source sample, sequenced in a study of T cell responses to AZD1222 COVID-19 vaccine. Sequenced by immunoSEQ multiplex PCR; TCRdb stores in-frame clones only, minus some. The sample includes some 150,000 clones, approximately 90% seen only once; the top ten take roughly 4.3%. The sample consisted of peripheral blood, taken 28 days after the second AZD1222 dose. Receptors were obtained from an adult who received the AZD1222 COVID-19 vaccine.

This clone was seen more than once but under ten times. The genes are TRBV7-9 and TRBJ1-2; 8 bases map to TRBD1. The CDR3 has 15 amino acids. The V gene's germline CDR1 is SEHNR and CDR2 FQNEAQ (reference sequence). The ends lost 3 bases at V and 1 base at J; junction bases unmatched: 4. This chain's CDR3 is CASSFGQGNNYGYTF. CDR3 in DNA: TGTGCCAGCAGCTTCGGACAGGGAAATAACTATGGCTACACCTTC.

The chain has TRBV6-5 and TRBJ2-5, with a tentative D call TRBD2 (6 bases). Germline values: CDR1 MNHEY, CDR2 SVGAGI. The CDR3 loop spans 13 amino acids. Between the trimmed V and J ends, which lost 8 bases and 5 bases, there was a span of 15 bases. CDR3 sequence: CASGSGSRETQYF. The CDR3 bases are TGTGCCAGCGGTAGCGGATCCCGGGAGACCCAGTACTTC.

There are many counts of this clone. J is TRBJ1-1 and V is TRBV2; 7 positions agree with TRBD1. From germline, CDR1 is SNHLY and CDR2 FYNNEI. The length of the CDR3 is 14 residues. After removal of 2 bases from V and 5 bases from J, the junction contained 5 bases not matched to a gene. The CDR3 region has the DNA TGTGCCAGCAGTGAACAGGGGGACGGGACTGAAGCTTTCTTT. Its protein is CASSEQGDGTEAFF.

The genes are TRBV18 and TRBJ1-1; the D gene is possibly TRBD1 (5 bases). Germline lookup yields CDR1 KGHSH and CDR2 LQKENI. The V gene lost 5 bases and the J gene lost 1 base, with 14 bases spanning the gap. This CDR3 comprises 15 residues. The CDR3 sequence is CASSAVIGQNTEAFF. The CDR3 DNA follows: TGTGCCAGCTCAGCTGTAATCGGACAGAACACTGAAGCTTTCTTT.

This CDR3 reads CASSFVRDNEQFF. The CDR3 nucleotides read TGTGCCAGCAGCTTTGTCAGGGACAATGAGCAGTTCTTC. The V call is TRBV7-2, the J call TRBJ2-1; possibly TRBD1 for D (5 bases). The CDR3 has 13 residues. Trimming cost V 3 bases and J 5 bases, with 8 bases left between them. Looked up from germline, CDR1 is SGHTA and CDR2 is FQGNSA. Filled out from reference TRBV7-2 and TRBJ2-1, the complete variable domain reads GAGVSQSPSNKVTEKGKDVELRCDPISGHTALYWYRQSLGQGLEFLIYFQGNSAPDKSGLPSDRFSAERTGGSVSTLTIQRTQQEDSAVYLCASSFVRDNEQFFGPGTRLTVL.

V is TRBV6-5 and J is TRBJ1-2, with no clear D. The CDR3 spans 13 residues. The germline V gene has CDR1 MNHEY and CDR2 SVGAGI. V lost 6 bases and J 8 bases, leaving 16 bases between the germline ends. The DNA of the CDR3 is TGTGCCAGCAGCACAGTTTGGGATGAGGGCTACACCTTC. Residues: CASSTVWDEGYTF.

The rearrangement links TRBV30 to TRBJ1-2; no clear D gene. Trimming took off 3 bases at V and 4 bases at J, with 6 bases between the two ends. Germline V CDR1 and CDR2: GTSNPN, SVGIG (reference sequence). This CDR3 comprises 11 residues. CDR3 amino acids: CAWSSFYGYTF. In DNA form, the CDR3 reads TGTGCCTGGAGCTCTTTCTATGGCTACACCTTC.